The 5 T cell receptor beta chains given below trace back to one sample, sequenced in a study of T cells in Graves' hyperthyroidism and ophthalmopathy. What was amplified from RNA transcripts were TCR beta CDR3 regions. TCR CDR3 underwent first-round RT-PCR with the HTBI primer set. TCRdb re-called the multiplex PCR reads with MiXCR, one entry per CDR3 protein. There are a few hundred thousand distinct CDR3 sequences in the sample; roughly 21% occur only once, and 50% to 65% lies in the top ten. Sequenced input: blood. The origin of the receptors is a woman aged 50 to 65 with Graves' hyperthyroidism.

At least ten counts were recorded for this clonotype. The rearrangement joins TRBV2 to TRBJ2-5, with D hard to call. The CDR3 covers 14 residues. Looked up from germline, CDR1 is SNHLY and CDR2 is FYNNEI. V was trimmed by 6 bases and J by 7 bases, leaving 18 bases between them. CDR3 DNA: TGTGCCAGCAGGGGCCCTCCCCCCTCGGGGACCCAGTACTTC. Its protein product is CASRGPPPSGTQYF. Together with reference TRBV2 and TRBJ2-5, the CDR3 gives the full variable domain: EPEVTQTPSHQVTQMGQEVILRCVPISNHLYFYWYRQILGQKVEFLVSFYNNEISEKSEIFDDQFSVERPDGSNFTLKIRSTKLEDSAMYFCASRGPPPSGTQYFGPGTRLLVL.

J is TRBJ2-5 and V is TRBV5-1, with a weak D call TRBD1 (6 bases). The CDR3 is 16 residues long. Trimming took off 3 bases at V and 1 base at J, with 16 bases between the two ends. From germline, CDR1 is SGHRS and CDR2 YFSETQ. CDR3 in DNA: TGCGCCAGCAGCTGGAGACAGGCAGAATCCCAAGAGACCCAGTACTTC. Encoded protein: CASSWRQAESQETQYF.

To note about this clonotype: Compared with germline, one end of the junction differs, possibly owing to a read error. CDR3 nucleotides: TGTGCCAGCAGAGAAGGACAGGGGGTACAGCCCCAGCATTTT. Translating gives CASREGQGVQPQHF. The chain is built from TRBV6-1 and TRBJ1-5, with 10 bases aligning to TRBD1. CDR3 length: 14 amino acids. Germline V gives CDR1 MNHNS, CDR2 SASEGT.

The rearrangement links TRBV12-3 or TRBV12-4 to TRBJ2-7, with a weak D call TRBD2 (7 bases). V was trimmed by 5 bases and J by 4 bases, leaving 12 bases between them. The CDR3 loop spans 13 amino acids. CDR3 in DNA: TGTGCCAGCAGTAAGGGGGGGGGTTACGAGCAGTACTTC. Its protein product is CASSKGGGYEQYF.

About this clonotype itself: A much larger clonotype is one base distant, so this may be a read error. The chain has TRBV2 and TRBJ2-7, with 7 bases aligning to TRBD2. Germline trimming cut 7 bases from V and 7 bases from J; bases unmatched to any gene: 7. This CDR3 has 12 residues. Germline CDR1 reads SNHLY; CDR2 reads FYNNEI. CDR3 nucleotide sequence: TGTGCCAGCATGGTGCGGGGGAGTGAGCAGTACTTC. This translates into CASMVRGSEQYF.